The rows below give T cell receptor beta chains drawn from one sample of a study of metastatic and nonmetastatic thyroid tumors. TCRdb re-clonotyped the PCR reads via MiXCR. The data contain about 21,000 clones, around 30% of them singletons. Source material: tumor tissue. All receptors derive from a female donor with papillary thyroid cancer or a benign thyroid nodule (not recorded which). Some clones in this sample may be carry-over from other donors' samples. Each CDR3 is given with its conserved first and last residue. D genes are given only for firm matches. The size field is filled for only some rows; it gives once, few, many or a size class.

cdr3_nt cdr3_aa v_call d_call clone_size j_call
TGTGCTAGCAGTGAATGGGACAGCGTCCTCTATGGCTACACCTTC CASSEWDSVLYGYTF TRBV6-1 TRBD1 . TRBJ1-2
TGTGCCAGCAGCTCCGACAAGACCTACGAGCAGTACTTC CASSSDKTYEQYF TRBV7-2 . . TRBJ2-7
TGCAGTGCTTCCAGGGGAAGGGAAGAGACCCAGTACTTC CSASRGREETQYF TRBV20-1 . once TRBJ2-5
TGTGCCATCAGCCAAGGGGCTACGGTCACCGTGGAGCTGTTTTTT CAISQGATVTVELFF TRBV6-1 . . TRBJ2-2
TGCGCCAGCAGCCACGCTGAAAATTCACCCCTCCACTTT CASSHAENSPLHF TRBV4-1 . once TRBJ1-6
TGTGCCAGCAGCCAAGATACGAACAGAGAGAACACTGAAGCTTTCTTT CASSQDTNRENTEAFF TRBV4-2 . . TRBJ1-1
TGCGCCAGCAGCCCACAGGGACAGGGCTCCATCCATGGCTACACCTTC CASSPQGQGSIHGYTF TRBV5-1 TRBD1 . TRBJ1-2
TGCGCCAGCAGCCAAGGTTTTGGTGCGGGTTCCTACGAGCAGTACTTC CASSQGFGAGSYEQYF TRBV4-1 . many TRBJ2-7
TGTGCCAGCAGTGACCTCGACAGGCGGGGGACAGATACGCAGTATTTT CASSDLDRRGTDTQYF TRBV6-1 . . TRBJ2-3
TGTGCCAGCAGTGAAGGAGGAGCGGGCCGGGATGAGCAGTTCTTC CASSEGGAGRDEQFF TRBV6-1 . few TRBJ2-1
TGTGCCAGCAGTTATCGACAGGTTCCGTTCTTTTACGACCAGTACTTC CASSYRQVPFFYDQYF TRBV6-5 . . TRBJ2-7
TGTGCCAGCAGTTACTTGGCCCTCACCTACAATGATCAGTTCTTC CASSYLALTYNDQFF TRBV6-5 . few TRBJ2-1
TGTGCCAGCATCTCCAGAGGACGGACAAGCTATGGCTACACTTTC CASISRGRTSYGYTF TRBV9 . . TRBJ1-2
TGCGCCAGCAGCTTGGAGGGGGGGATGCCCCTCCACTTT CASSLEGGMPLHF TRBV5-1 . many TRBJ1-6
TGCAGTGCTAGAGATTGGCTAACAGGATTGAACACTGAAGCTTTCTTT CSARDWLTGLNTEAFF TRBV20-1 . . TRBJ1-1
TGTGCCAGCAGTCCCTCGATACAGGGACGGGATGAAAAACTGTTTTTT CASSPSIQGRDEKLFF TRBV6-2/TRBV6-3 . many TRBJ1-4